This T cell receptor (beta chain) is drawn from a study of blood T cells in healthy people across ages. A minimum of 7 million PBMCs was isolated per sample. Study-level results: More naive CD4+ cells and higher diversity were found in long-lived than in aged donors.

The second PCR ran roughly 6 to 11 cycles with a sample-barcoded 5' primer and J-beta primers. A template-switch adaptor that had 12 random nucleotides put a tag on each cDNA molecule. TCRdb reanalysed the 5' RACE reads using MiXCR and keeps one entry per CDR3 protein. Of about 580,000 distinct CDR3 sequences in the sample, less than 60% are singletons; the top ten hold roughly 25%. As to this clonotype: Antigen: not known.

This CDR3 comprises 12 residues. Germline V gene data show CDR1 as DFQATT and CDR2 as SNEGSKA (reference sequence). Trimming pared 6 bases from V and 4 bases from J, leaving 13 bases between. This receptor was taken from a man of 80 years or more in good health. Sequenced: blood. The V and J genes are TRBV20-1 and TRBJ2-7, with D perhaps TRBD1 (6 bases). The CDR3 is CSASKQGYEQYF. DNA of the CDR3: TGCAGTGCATCGAAACAGGGATACGAGCAGTACTTC.